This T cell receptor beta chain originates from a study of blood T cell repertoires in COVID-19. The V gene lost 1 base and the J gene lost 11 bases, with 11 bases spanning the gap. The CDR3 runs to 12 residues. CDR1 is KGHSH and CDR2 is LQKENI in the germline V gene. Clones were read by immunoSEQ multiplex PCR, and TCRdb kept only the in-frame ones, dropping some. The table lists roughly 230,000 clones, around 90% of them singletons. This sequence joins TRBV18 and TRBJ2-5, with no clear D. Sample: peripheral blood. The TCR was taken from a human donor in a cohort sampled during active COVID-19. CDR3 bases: TGTGCCAGCTCACCACGAGGTAGGTTTCAGTACTTC. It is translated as CASSPRGRFQYF. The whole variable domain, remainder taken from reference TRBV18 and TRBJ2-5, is NAGVMQNPRHLVRRRGQEARLRCSPMKGHSHVYWYRQLPEEGLKFMVYLQKENIIDESGMPKERFSAEFPKEGPSILRIQQVVRGDSAAYFCASSPRGRFQYFGPGTRLLVL.